The sequence of this T cell receptor beta chain was determined in a study of response to subunit inactivated influenza vaccine. General study findings and limits: New T cells are recruited in small numbers by each seasonal influenza vaccination, according to the authors' suggestion.

There are 13 residues in the CDR3. V was pared by 6 bases and J by 3 bases, with 11 bases between. CDR1 is MNHEY, CDR2 SVGEGT, per germline. This clonotype was detected a few times. The target antigen is unknown. MiXCR was run by TCRdb on the RT-PCR reads, yielding one entry per CDR3 protein. The sample has approximately 520,000 distinct CDR3 sequences, 25% seen once. The rearrangement uses TRBV6-2 or TRBV6-3 and TRBJ2-5; tentative D call: TRBD2 (6 bases). The TCR originated in a man aged 50-59 years who received an inactivated influenza vaccine. Here the sequenced sample was CD4+ T cells sorted from PBMCs, taken approximately 5 days after vaccination. As DNA, the CDR3 is TGTGCCAGCAGGGGGGACTGGAAAGAGACCCAGTACTTC. Translation: CASRGDWKETQYF.